One sample yielded the 28 T cell receptor beta chains listed below, sequenced in a study of cytomegalovirus exposure and HLA in healthy donors. Repertoires were generated with immunoSEQ multiplex PCR, while TCRdb's copy carries only in-frame clones and drops some. The sample lists 150,000 to 200,000 clones; around 87% were seen once. Material for sequencing was PBMCs. The receptors originated from a woman between 25 and 40 years old in good health and CMV-seronegative.

The genes are TRBV4-1 and TRBJ1-2, with 10 bases matching TRBD1. This CDR3 is 16 amino acids long. Germline V CDR1 and CDR2: MGHRA, YSYEKL. Trimming removed 2 bases from V and 7 bases from J; junction bases left unmatched: 10. CDR3 region: CASSQHIGTGVGGYTF. In nucleotides, the CDR3 is TGCGCCAGCAGCCAACACATCGGGACAGGGGTTGGTGGCTACACCTTC.

The gene calls are TRBV7-6 and TRBJ2-5; 7 bases match TRBD1. The germline CDR1 and CDR2 sequences are SGHVS and FNYEAQ. V trimming: 1 base; J trimming: 0 bases; junction bases outside the gene matches: 5. There are 16 residues in the CDR3. This chain's CDR3 is CASSLGPRGYQETQYF. In DNA, the CDR3 is TGTGCCAGCAGCTTAGGTCCCAGGGGGTACCAAGAGACCCAGTACTTC.

This clone was counted once. The V and J genes are TRBV5-8 and TRBJ2-3; 14 bases are shared with TRBD2. CDR3 size: 17 residues. The ends lost 4 bases at V and 4 bases at J; junction bases unmatched: 8. CDR1 is SGHTS, CDR2 YDEGEE, per germline. DNA for the CDR3: TGTGCCAGCAGCCCAACAGGGGGACTAGCGGGGGCAGATACGCAGTATTTT. Amino acids: CASSPTGGLAGADTQYF.

V usage is TRBV6-5 and J usage is TRBJ1-1, with 7 bases fitting TRBD1. The CDR3 runs 15 residues. In germline, CDR1 is MNHEY, CDR2 SVGAGI. Trimming at V came to 6 bases and at J to 1 base, leaving 8 bases not matched to a gene. CDR3 region: CASSETGTENTEAFF. In DNA form, the CDR3 reads TGTGCCAGCAGCGAGACCGGGACAGAGAACACTGAAGCTTTCTTT.

The chain couples TRBV2 to TRBJ1-6; no reliable D call. The V end lost 4 bases, the J end lost 0 bases, and 7 bases lay between the germline ends. Germline V CDR1 and CDR2: SNHLY, FYNNEI. This CDR3 is 15 amino acids long. The CDR3 loop reads CASSGESSYNSPLHF. In nucleotides, the CDR3 is TGTGCCAGCAGTGGCGAGAGCTCCTATAATTCACCCCTCCACTTT.

This chain links TRBV27 with TRBJ2-7; TRBD2 matches 10 bases. CDR3 length: 14 amino acids. Germline lookup yields CDR1 MNHEY and CDR2 SMNVEV (reference sequence). V shed 10 bases and J 4 bases; nucleotides not matched to a gene: 10. This chain's CDR3 is CATQTSGVIYEQYF. As DNA, the CDR3 is TGTGCCACCCAAACTAGCGGGGTAATTTACGAGCAGTACTTC.

The V call is TRBV18, the J call TRBJ2-7; D perhaps matches TRBD1 (6 bases). The CDR3 runs 14 residues. Germline values: CDR1 KGHSH, CDR2 LQKENI. V was clipped by 3 bases and J by 8 bases, with 17 bases between them. In DNA, the CDR3 is TGTGCCAGCTCACCGAACAGGGACCCCGTGAAGCAGTACTTC. This translates into CASSPNRDPVKQYF.

This chain uses TRBV5-1 with TRBJ2-3, with TRBD2 matching over 7 bases. Looked up from germline, CDR1 is SGHRS and CDR2 is YFSETQ. Losses at the gene ends were 0 bases for V and 0 bases for J; bases not matched to a gene: 1. The CDR3 runs to 15 residues. CDR3 region: CASSLDSGSTDTQYF. The DNA for the CDR3 is TGCGCCAGCAGCTTGGATAGCGGGAGCACAGATACGCAGTATTTT.

This clone turned up a few times. The gene calls are TRBV6-1 and TRBJ1-5; D is unclear. CDR1 and CDR2 (germline): MNHNS, SASEGT. V lost 4 bases and J 5 bases, leaving 15 bases between the germline ends. This CDR3 has 15 residues. The CDR3 DNA sequence: TGTGCCAGCAGTGTTCTGGACTTACCCCATCAGCCCCAGCATTTT. It specifies CASSVLDLPHQPQHF.

This clone was detected only once. V usage is TRBV30 and J usage is TRBJ2-2; TRBD1 matches at 9 bases. Germline V gene data show CDR1 as GTSNPN and CDR2 as SVGIG (reference sequence). The J segment lost 4 bases and the V segment lost 1 base, leaving 7 bases of the junction unmatched. The CDR3 is 16 amino acids. This CDR3 is CAWSGSGQGPTGELFF. The CDR3 DNA sequence: TGTGCCTGGAGTGGATCGGGACAGGGACCCACCGGGGAGCTGTTTTTT.

In DNA, the CDR3 is TGTGCCACCAGCGCAGGGGTTACGAACACTGAAGCTTTCTTT. Translation: CATSAGVTNTEAFF. The V call is TRBV15, the J call TRBJ1-1; tentatively, D is TRBD1 (6 bases). Germline CDR1 and CDR2: LNHNV and YYDKDF (reference sequence). The V end was cut by 5 bases, the J end by 1 base, with 11 bases between. This CDR3 has 14 residues.

The J gene is TRBJ2-7, the V gene TRBV5-5; 9 nucleotides agree with TRBD2. With V trimmed by 0 bases and J by 6 bases, 7 bases remained unmatched. The CDR3 sequence is 15 residues long. In germline, CDR1 is SGHKS, CDR2 YYEKEE (reference sequence). In DNA, the CDR3 is TGTGCCAGCAGCTTGGTTGGCGGGGGGGTGGTCGAGCAGTACTTC. Amino acids: CASSLVGGGVVEQYF.

This chain uses TRBV5-6 with TRBJ2-1, with TRBD2 matching 14 bases. Germline V gene data show CDR1 as SGHDT and CDR2 as YYEEEE. The V gene end was trimmed by 0 bases and the J gene end by 8 bases; junction bases not matched to a gene: 10. The CDR3 spans 18 residues. The DNA of the CDR3 is TGTGCCAGCAGCTTGGAAGGGACTAGCGGGGGCCTTAGGGATGAGCAGTTCTTC. It translates to CASSLEGTSGGLRDEQFF.

The chain couples TRBV4-2 to TRBJ1-1; 7 nucleotides match TRBD1. The ends lost 4 bases at V and 1 base at J; junction bases unmatched: 3. CDR1 is LGHNA, CDR2 YNFKEQ, per germline. The CDR3 sequence is 14 residues long. The CDR3 nucleotides read TGTGCCAGCAGCCTCAGGACAGGGAACACTGAAGCTTTCTTT. Translation: CASSLRTGNTEAFF.

V gene TRBV5-4 combines with J gene TRBJ1-2; a weak D match, TRBD1 (6 bases). CDR1 is SGHNT, CDR2 YYREEE, per germline (reference sequence). V was shortened by 1 base and J by 5 bases, with 9 bases between the two germline ends. The CDR3 is 13 residues long. The CDR3 DNA reads TGTGCCAGCAGCTTGAACAGGGAATATGGCTACACCTTC. This encodes CASSLNREYGYTF.

J is TRBJ2-3 and V is TRBV7-9; D gene uncertain. The CDR3 loop spans 14 amino acids. The germline V gene has CDR1 SEHNR and CDR2 FQNEAQ (reference sequence). V was shortened by 0 bases and J by 5 bases, with 9 bases between the two germline ends. The CDR3 coding sequence is TGTGCCAGCAGCTTAGCGCAGGCAGTAGATACGCAGTATTTT. Amino acids: CASSLAQAVDTQYF.

The chain recombines TRBV5-1 with TRBJ2-3, with 15 bases matching TRBD2. J lost 2 bases, V lost 4 bases, and 11 bases had no gene match. The CDR3 spans 19 residues. The V gene's germline CDR1 is SGHRS and CDR2 YFSETQ. Here the CDR3 DNA reads TGCGCCAGCAGCCCAAGGACTAGCGGGGGGGGACCAATCACAGATACGCAGTATTTT. Amino acid sequence: CASSPRTSGGGPITDTQYF.

The genes are TRBV15 and TRBJ2-7; D possibly corresponds to TRBD1 (6 bases). The V gene's germline CDR1 is LNHNV and CDR2 YYDKDF (reference sequence). V gave up 6 bases and J gave up 4 bases, with 13 bases separating them. This CDR3 spans 13 amino acids. In DNA, the CDR3 is TGTGCCACCAGATTGACAGGAGAATACGAGCAGTACTTC. Translation gives CATRLTGEYEQYF. Looking up the rest from reference TRBV15 and TRBJ2-7 gives the full variable domain: DAMVIQNPRYQVTQFGKPVTLSCSQTLNHNVMYWYQQKSSQAPKLLFHYYDKDFNNEADTPDNFQSRRPNTSFCFLDIRSPGLGDTAMYLCATRLTGEYEQYFGPGTRLTVT.

This chain links TRBV19 with TRBJ2-5; 7 nucleotides match TRBD1. The CDR3 has 14 amino acids. The trim removed 8 bases at V and 2 bases at J, leaving 8 bases unmatched. The V gene's germline CDR1 is LNHDA and CDR2 SQIVND (reference sequence). The CDR3 spells CASSPGQLQETQYF. In nucleotides, the CDR3 is TGTGCCAGTTCCCCGGGACAGCTACAAGAGACCCAGTACTTC.

V usage is TRBV4-1 and J usage is TRBJ1-4, with TRBD1 matching over 7 bases. The CDR3 totals 15 residues. Germline V gene data show CDR1 as MGHRA and CDR2 as YSYEKL. V dropped 5 bases and J dropped 5; count of bases not matched to a gene: 8. The CDR3: CASSIRDSPNEKLFF. The DNA for the CDR3 is TGCGCCAGCAGCATACGGGACAGCCCAAATGAAAAACTGTTTTTT.

The chain carries TRBV27 and TRBJ1-1; 7 bases are shared with TRBD1. V lost 4 bases, J lost 4 bases, and 6 bases stayed unmatched. Germline V gives CDR1 MNHEY, CDR2 SMNVEV (reference sequence). This CDR3 spans 14 amino acids. The CDR3 spells CASSSTAGGTEAFF. As DNA, the CDR3 is TGTGCCAGCAGTTCAACCGCAGGGGGCACTGAAGCTTTCTTT.

This chain connects TRBV5-4 to TRBJ1-6; 12 nucleotides line up with TRBD1. Germline V CDR1 and CDR2: SGHNT, YYREEE (reference sequence). The CDR3 has 15 amino acids. J was trimmed by 13 bases and V by 0 bases; bases with no gene match: 5. CDR3 in DNA: TGTGCCAGCAGCTTGGCCGGGGGGACAGGGGGCCCCCTCCACTTT. The encoded protein is CASSLAGGTGGPLHF.

V usage is TRBV15 and J usage is TRBJ1-2; possible D gene TRBD1, 5 bases. V lost 0 bases and J 4 bases, leaving 12 bases between the germline ends. This CDR3 is built from 15 residues. CDR1 LNHNV and CDR2 YYDKDF come from the germline V gene (reference sequence). CDR3 in amino acids: CATSRDALDTYGYTF. CDR3 DNA: TGTGCCACCAGCAGAGATGCGTTGGACACCTATGGCTACACCTTC.

V is TRBV23-1 and J is TRBJ1-5, with D possibly TRBD1 on 5 matching bases. TRBV23-1 is given ORF status, its function remaining uncertain. The V and J ends lost 11 bases and 3 bases respectively, with 14 bases between them. This CDR3 contains 13 residues. CDR3: CADLVTDNQPQHF. The CDR3, as DNA: TGCGCCGACCTGGTGACAGACAATCAGCCCCAGCATTTT.

The chain recombines TRBV4-1 with TRBJ2-1; D ambiguous. The germline gives CDR1 MGHRA, CDR2 YSYEKL. The length of the CDR3 is 15 residues. With 5 bases removed from V and 2 bases from J, the gap between germline ends came to 13 bases. CDR3 loop: CASSARAETYNEQFF. The CDR3 DNA sequence: TGCGCCAGCAGCGCAAGAGCCGAGACCTACAATGAGCAGTTCTTC.

The chain joins TRBV5-6 to TRBJ1-3, with TRBD1 as a possible D gene (5 bases). V was trimmed by 4 bases and J by 2 bases, leaving 10 bases between them. Germline assignment: CDR1 SGHDT and CDR2 YYEEEE. This CDR3 region has 14 residues. The CDR3 DNA sequence: TGTGCCAGCAGCAGTCAGGGTGCTGGAAACACCATATATTTT. Protein: CASSSQGAGNTIYF.

In its sample, this clone was seen once. The chain uses TRBV30 and TRBJ1-6; D not resolved. There are 17 residues in the CDR3. The ends were cut back, 0 bases at V and 0 bases at J, with 12 bases in the middle. The germline gives CDR1 GTSNPN, CDR2 SVGIG (reference sequence). CDR3: CAWSVLPKRSYNSPLHF. In DNA form, the CDR3 reads TGTGCCTGGAGTGTACTGCCAAAACGCTCCTATAATTCACCCCTCCACTTT.

This chain joins TRBV2 and TRBJ2-1; D might be TRBD2 (6 bases). The CDR3 is 15 residues long. Germline V gives CDR1 SNHLY, CDR2 FYNNEI. Trimming shortened V by 3 bases and J by 7 bases, and 16 bases separated the two germline ends. The CDR3 nucleotides read TGTGCCAGCAGTGACTGGGCTACGGGGGAAAATGAGCAGTTCTTC. Residues: CASSDWATGENEQFF.